Given below is one TCR beta chain in context. This entry is derived from a study of blood T cell repertoires in COVID-19. At the level of the study: The United States, Italy and Spain supplied acute and convalescent COVID-19 samples. From T cells, B-cell-depleted T cells, or PBMCs came the material, which was cDNA or gDNA.

Trimming removed 2 bases from V and 4 bases from J, with 9 bases in between. CDR3 length: 14 residues. From germline, CDR1 is SGHAT and CDR2 FQNNGV. How the authors handled the data: Cell counts per sample came from amplifying reference gene primers. The data were produced by immunoSEQ multiplex PCR, yet TCRdb's version contains in-frame clones alone and is incomplete. V and J calls and clone size are given by that table; D and trimming were obtained from the DNA. The sample carries 60,000 to 70,000 clones, under 85% recorded once. The receptor was isolated from a woman aged 80 or over with acute or convalescent COVID-19. Sequenced input: peripheral blood. The rearrangement uses TRBV11-2 and TRBJ2-1, with a weak D call TRBD2 (5 bases). CDR3 DNA sequence: TGTGCCAGCAGCTTAACGGGAACATACAATGAGCAGTTCTTC. Translating it yields CASSLTGTYNEQFF. Filled out from reference TRBV11-2 and TRBJ2-1, the complete variable domain reads EAGVAQSPRYKIIEKRQSVAFWCNPISGHATLYWYQQILGQGPKLLIQFQNNGVVDDSQLPKDRFSAERLKGVDSTLKIQPAKLEDSAVYLCASSLTGTYNEQFFGPGTRLTVL.